The entry below describes one T cell receptor (beta chain). What it recognizes is unknown. The record originates from a study of OX40 agonist ivuxolimab in advanced cancers. Study information: Cohort: approximately 79% men, mean age approximately 66, aged roughly 23 to 90. Study-level findings and limits: Blood T cells, both CD4+ and CD8+, expanded clonally by week 6 at 0.1 to 3.0 mg/kg. Some of the nonresponding patients also showed low levels of normalized T-cell clonal expansion.

Libraries were prepared by immunoSEQ multiplex PCR; TCRdb keeps only in-frame clonotypes and omits some of them. The sample shows tens of thousands of clones, about 83% of them seen only once. Germline-derived CDR1 and CDR2 are SGHAT and FQNNGV. The ends were cut back, 2 bases at V and 1 base at J, with 5 bases in the middle. The CDR3 is made up of 13 amino acids. Sample: CD4+ or CD8+ T cells sorted from blood, taken in a trial of the OX40 agonist ivuxolimab. The rearrangement links TRBV11-2 to TRBJ2-5, with D unclear. The receptor was derived from an adult with an advanced solid tumor such as melanoma, head and neck, liver or kidney cancer. The CDR3 sequence is CASSLRLQETQYF. In nucleotides, the CDR3 is TGTGCCAGCAGCTTACGACTCCAAGAGACCCAGTACTTC.